This T cell receptor (beta chain) was profiled in a study of blood T cell repertoires in COVID-19. Study information: There were acute and convalescent COVID-19 samples, and they came from the United States, Italy and Spain. T cells, B-cell-depleted T cells, or PBMCs supplied cDNA or gDNA.

Per the authors' pipeline: Reference gene primer amplification gave nucleated cell count estimates. Assay used: immunoSEQ multiplex PCR; TCRdb lists only in-frame clones, some missing. That table gives V, J and clone size, and the DNA gave D and trimming. In the table there are 75,000 or so clones, around 90% of which are singletons. The germline gives CDR1 LNHDA, CDR2 SQIVND (reference sequence). The germline V and J ends were trimmed by 2 bases and 0 bases, with 11 bases remaining between them. The CDR3 runs 16 residues. Sequenced material: peripheral blood. The receptor was isolated from a man over 45 with acute or convalescent COVID-19. This chain uses TRBV19 with TRBJ2-1; D is perhaps TRBD2 (5 bases). The CDR3 protein is CASSIRGRSSYNEQFF. Written as DNA, the CDR3 is TGTGCCAGTAGTATAAGAGGGAGAAGCTCCTACAATGAGCAGTTCTTC.